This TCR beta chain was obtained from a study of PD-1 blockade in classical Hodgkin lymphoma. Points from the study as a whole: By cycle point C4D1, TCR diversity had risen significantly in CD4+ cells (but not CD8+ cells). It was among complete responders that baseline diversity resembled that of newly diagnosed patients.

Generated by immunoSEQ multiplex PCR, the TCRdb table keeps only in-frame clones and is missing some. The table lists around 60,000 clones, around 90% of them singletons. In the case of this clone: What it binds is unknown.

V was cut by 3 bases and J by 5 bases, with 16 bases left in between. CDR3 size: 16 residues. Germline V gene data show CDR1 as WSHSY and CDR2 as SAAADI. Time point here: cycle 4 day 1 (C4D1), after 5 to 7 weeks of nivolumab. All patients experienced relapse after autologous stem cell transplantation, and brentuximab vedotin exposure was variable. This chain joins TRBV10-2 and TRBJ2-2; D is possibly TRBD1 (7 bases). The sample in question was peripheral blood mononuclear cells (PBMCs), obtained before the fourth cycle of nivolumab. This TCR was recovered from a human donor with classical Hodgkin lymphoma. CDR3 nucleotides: TGCGCCAGCAGTGAAGGAGGGGGCGGAGAAACCGGGGAGCTGTTTTTT. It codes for CASSEGGGGETGELFF.